Reported below is one TCR beta chain. The data were obtained in a study of cytotoxic CD8 clonotypes in ibrutinib-treated CLL. Here immunoSEQ multiplex PCR was the method, and the copy in TCRdb shows in-frame clones only, minus some. The sample has 110,000 to 150,000 clones, 79% seen once. The CDR3 length is 13 residues. The germline gives CDR1 MDHEN, CDR2 SYDVKM. Between the trimmed V and J ends, which lost 10 bases and 3 bases, there was a span of 16 bases. The chain joins TRBV28 to TRBJ2-7; D may be TRBD2 (6 bases). The clonotype originates from a human donor with chronic lymphocytic leukemia. Here the sequenced sample was PBMCs, taken after 12 months of ibrutinib treatment. CDR3 nucleotides: TGTGCCATCCGCTCACCGGGGGACTACGAGCAGTACTTC. The encoded protein is CAIRSPGDYEQYF.